These 8 T cell receptor beta chains came from one sample sequenced in a study of blood T cell repertoires in COVID-19. Clones were sequenced by immunoSEQ multiplex PCR, and TCRdb holds only the in-frame ones, with some missing. The sample shows 310,000 or so clones, roughly 90% of them seen only once. The specimen sequenced was PBMCs or T cells enriched from blood (not recorded which). Source of these receptors: a woman between 18 and 29 years old with acute COVID-19.

This chain links TRBV5-1 with TRBJ2-3; tentatively, D is TRBD1 (6 bases). The germline V gene has CDR1 SGHRS and CDR2 YFSETQ. The CDR3 contains 15 residues. V was pared by 4 bases and J by 3 bases, with 15 bases between. The CDR3 spells CASSTGHRDTDTQYF. CDR3 in DNA: TGCGCCAGCAGCACGGGGCACAGGGATACAGATACGCAGTATTTT.

The V call is TRBV28, the J call TRBJ2-3, with a possible D match to TRBD2 (6 bases). CDR1 and CDR2 (germline): MDHEN, SYDVKM. This CDR3 region has 19 residues. V shed 1 base and J shed 1 base, with 21 bases lying between them. The CDR3 region is CASSLFGRVGASGTDTQYF. DNA of the CDR3: TGTGCCAGCAGTTTATTTGGTCGGGTTGGGGCTAGCGGCACAGATACGCAGTATTTT.

The chain carries TRBV5-1 and TRBJ2-1, with D possibly matching TRBD1 (6 bases). Germline values: CDR1 SGHRS, CDR2 YFSETQ. This CDR3 has 16 residues. V lost 4 bases and J 0 bases, leaving 14 bases between the germline ends. The CDR3 is CASSEMDSSSYNEQFF. The CDR3 nucleotides read TGCGCCAGCAGCGAAATGGACAGCAGCTCCTACAATGAGCAGTTCTTC.

CDR3 sequence reads: CASSTAAGGISWDTQYF. The CDR3 DNA reads as TGCGCCAGCAGCACGGCCGCAGGGGGTATATCTTGGGATACGCAGTATTTT. This chain joins TRBV5-1 and TRBJ2-3, with TRBD1 matching 7 bases. The J segment lost 6 bases and the V segment lost 4 bases, leaving 17 bases of the junction unmatched. The CDR3 covers 17 residues. CDR1 is SGHRS, CDR2 YFSETQ, per germline.

The rearrangement joins TRBV28 to TRBJ1-1; D is perhaps TRBD1 (6 bases). This CDR3 contains 15 residues. Germline V lookup: CDR1 MDHEN, CDR2 SYDVKM. Trimming cost V 4 bases and J 1 base, with 13 bases left between them. The CDR3 bases are TGTGCCAGCAGTTCGGCAGGGGCGGGGAACACTGAAGCTTTCTTT. It codes for CASSSAGAGNTEAFF.

The rearrangement uses TRBV19 and TRBJ1-2; D is unresolved. Germline-derived CDR1 and CDR2 are LNHDA and SQIVND (reference sequence). V was shortened by 5 bases and J by 4 bases, with 8 bases between the two germline ends. This CDR3 is built from 12 residues. The CDR3 DNA sequence: TGTGCCAGTAGTCCGGGAATCTATGGCTACACCTTC. Residues: CASSPGIYGYTF.

The chain joins TRBV27 to TRBJ2-2; D may be TRBD1 (5 bases). The germline V and J ends were trimmed by 2 bases and 5 bases, with 12 bases remaining between them. Germline CDR1 and CDR2: MNHEY and SMNVEV (reference sequence). CDR3 length equals 15 residues. CDR3 sequence reads: CASSLRRVGTGELFF. CDR3 in DNA: TGTGCCAGCAGTTTACGCAGGGTTGGAACCGGGGAGCTGTTTTTT.

This clone is a singleton in its sample. The CDR3 is CATSMSGRAYNEQFF. In nucleotides, the CDR3 is TGTGCCACCAGCATGAGCGGGAGGGCCTACAATGAGCAGTTCTTC. V usage is TRBV15 and J usage is TRBJ2-1; 10 bases are shared with TRBD2. The CDR3 sequence is 15 residues long. After removal of 4 bases from V and 2 bases from J, the junction contained 2 bases not matched to a gene. Germline V lookup: CDR1 LNHNV, CDR2 YYDKDF (reference sequence).